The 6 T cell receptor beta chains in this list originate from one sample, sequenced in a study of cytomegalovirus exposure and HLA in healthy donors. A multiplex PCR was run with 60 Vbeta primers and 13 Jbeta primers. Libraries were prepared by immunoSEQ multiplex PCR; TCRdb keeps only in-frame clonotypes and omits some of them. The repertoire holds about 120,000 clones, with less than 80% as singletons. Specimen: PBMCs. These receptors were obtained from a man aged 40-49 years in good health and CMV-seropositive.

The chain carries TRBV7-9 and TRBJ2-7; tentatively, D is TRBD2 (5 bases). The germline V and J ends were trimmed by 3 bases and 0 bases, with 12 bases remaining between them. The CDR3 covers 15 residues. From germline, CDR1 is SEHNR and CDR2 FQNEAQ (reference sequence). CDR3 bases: TGTGCCAGCAGCTTCGCCGGGATTGCCTCCTACGAGCAGTACTTC. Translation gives CASSFAGIASYEQYF.

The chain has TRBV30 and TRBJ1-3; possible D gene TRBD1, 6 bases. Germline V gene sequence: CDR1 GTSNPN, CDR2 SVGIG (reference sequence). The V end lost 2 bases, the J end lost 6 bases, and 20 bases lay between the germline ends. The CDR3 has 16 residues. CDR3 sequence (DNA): TGTGCCTGGAGTATTGCCGTTACAGGGTACATAAACACCATATATTTT. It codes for CAWSIAVTGYINTIYF.

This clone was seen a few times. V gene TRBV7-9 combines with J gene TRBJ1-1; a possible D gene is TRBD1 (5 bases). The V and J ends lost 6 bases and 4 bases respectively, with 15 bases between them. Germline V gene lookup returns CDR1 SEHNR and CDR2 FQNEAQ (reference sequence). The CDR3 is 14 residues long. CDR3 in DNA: TGTGCCAGCAGGGATGGGGCGGGGACCACTGAAGCTTTCTTT. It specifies CASRDGAGTTEAFF.

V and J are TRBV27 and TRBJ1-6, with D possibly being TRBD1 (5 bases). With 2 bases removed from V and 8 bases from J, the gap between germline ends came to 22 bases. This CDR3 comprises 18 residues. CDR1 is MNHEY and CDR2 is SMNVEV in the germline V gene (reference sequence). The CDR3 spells CASSLGGWWSGWDSPLHF. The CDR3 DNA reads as TGTGCCAGCAGTTTAGGGGGGTGGTGGTCCGGTTGGGATTCACCCCTCCACTTT.

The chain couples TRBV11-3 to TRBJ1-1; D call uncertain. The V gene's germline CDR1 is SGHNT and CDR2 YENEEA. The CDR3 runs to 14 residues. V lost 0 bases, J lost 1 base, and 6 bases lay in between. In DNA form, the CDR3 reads TGTGCCAGCAGCTTAGAGGCAGGGAACACTGAAGCTTTCTTT. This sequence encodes CASSLEAGNTEAFF.

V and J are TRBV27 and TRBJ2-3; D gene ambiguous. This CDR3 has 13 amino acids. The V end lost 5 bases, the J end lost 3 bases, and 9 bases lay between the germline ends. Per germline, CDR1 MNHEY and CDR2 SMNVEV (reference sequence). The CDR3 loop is CASSPHRTDTQYF. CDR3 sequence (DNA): TGTGCCAGCAGTCCCCATAGAACAGATACGCAGTATTTT.